These 20 T cell receptor beta chains were sequenced from one sample in a study of identical twins. TCRdb fed the 5' RACE reads into MiXCR, producing one record per CDR3 protein. The repertoire holds some 1,600,000 distinct CDR3 sequences, with 32% as singletons. The sample consisted of cord blood. The receptor set was obtained from a newborn girl in good health.

This clonotype was observed a few times. The chain carries TRBV12-3 or TRBV12-4 and TRBJ2-3; the match to TRBD2 covers 8 bases. The ends lost 7 bases at V and 3 bases at J; junction bases unmatched: 12. The CDR3 length is 16 residues. CDR3 nucleotide sequence: TGTGCCAGCATCACGGGGGGGCCGGAGGCGACAGATACGCAGTATTTT. Amino acids: CASITGGPEATDTQYF.

A word on this clonotype: An end of the junction differs from the germline gene, which may be a read error. Here the CDR3 DNA reads TGTGCCAGCGGCCAAACCGGAAACACCATATATTTT. Its protein is CASGQTGNTIYF. This chain joins TRBV3-1 and TRBJ1-3, with unresolved D. This CDR3 region has 12 residues. Germline values: CDR1 LGHDT, CDR2 YNNKEL (reference sequence).

The rearrangement uses TRBV7-6 and TRBJ1-5, with D perhaps TRBD1 (5 bases). The germline V gene has CDR1 SGHVS and CDR2 FNYEAQ. This CDR3 comprises 16 residues. Trimming took 4 bases from V and 2 from J, leaving 15 bases between them. The CDR3 DNA follows: TGTGCCAGCAGCTGGGAACAGATCAGGGGCAATCAGCCCCAGCATTTT. It yields the protein CASSWEQIRGNQPQHF.

The V and J genes are TRBV20-1 and TRBJ2-7; D gene unclear. The CDR3 spans 13 residues. The germline gives CDR1 DFQATT, CDR2 SNEGSKA (reference sequence). The V end lost 0 bases, the J end lost 3 bases, and 9 bases lay between the germline ends. The CDR3 here is CSAREGLDYEQYF. DNA for the CDR3: TGCAGTGCTAGAGAGGGCCTCGACTACGAGCAGTACTTC.

This rearrangement joins TRBV12-3 or TRBV12-4 to TRBJ2-1; 8 nucleotides align to TRBD1. CDR3 size: 13 residues. V was clipped by 11 bases and J by 5 bases; unmatched bases: 8. CDR3 region: CAQGARVNNEQFF. For the CDR3, the DNA is TGTGCCCAGGGGGCTAGGGTGAACAATGAGCAGTTCTTC.

This rearrangement joins TRBV10-3 to TRBJ2-3, with 8 bases identical to TRBD2. In germline, CDR1 is ENHRY, CDR2 SYGVKD. V lost 7 bases and J lost 1; bases outside the gene matches: 1. The CDR3 length is 13 residues. As DNA, the CDR3 is TGTGCCATCAAAGCGGGGGGCACAGATACGCAGTATTTT. Translating it yields CAIKAGGTDTQYF.

This clonotype has a count of ten or more. V usage is TRBV12-3 or TRBV12-4 and J usage is TRBJ2-1; the D is unclear. V was shortened by 6 bases and J by 8 bases, with 8 bases between the two germline ends. The CDR3 has 11 amino acids. CDR3 loop: CASSPRDEQFF. The CDR3 nucleotides read TGTGCCAGCAGCCCCCGGGATGAGCAGTTCTTC.

V and J are TRBV9 and TRBJ2-7, with 14 positions matching TRBD2. CDR3 length: 15 residues. Germline CDR1 SGDLS, CDR2 YYNGEE. J lost 4 bases, V lost 0 bases, and 0 bases had no gene match. In DNA form, the CDR3 reads TGTGCCAGCAGCGTAGGGACTAGCGGGAGGTACGAGCAGTACTTC. The encoded protein is CASSVGTSGRYEQYF. Together with reference TRBV9 and TRBJ2-7, the CDR3 gives the full variable domain: DSGVTQTPKHLITATGQRVTLRCSPRSGDLSVYWYQQSLDQGLQFLIQYYNGEERAKGNILERFSAQQFPDLHSELNLSSLELGDSALYFCASSVGTSGRYEQYFGPGTRLTVT.

This clonotype was counted only a few times. The chain is built from TRBV20-1 and TRBJ1-4, with D possibly TRBD1 on 5 matching bases. V shed 4 bases and J shed 8 bases, with 17 bases lying between them. CDR1 is DFQATT, CDR2 SNEGSKA, per germline (reference sequence). This CDR3 has 14 amino acids. In nucleotides, the CDR3 is TGCAGTGCTAAAACACCGGGGGGAGGAGAAAAACTGTTTTTT. The encoded protein is CSAKTPGGGEKLFF.

The chain recombines TRBV4-1 with TRBJ2-5, with 12 bases identical to TRBD2. The CDR3 totals 17 residues. Germline CDR1 and CDR2: MGHRA and YSYEKL. With 1 base clipped from V and 11 bases from J, the junction kept 14 bases outside the gene matches. The DNA for the CDR3 is TGCGCCAGCAGCCAAGGATCGTGGACTAGCGGGGACAATGAGCAGTACTTC. This translates into CASSQGSWTSGDNEQYF.

The chain has TRBV12-3 or TRBV12-4 and TRBJ1-2; 8 positions match TRBD1. The junction had 11 bases not matched to a gene; V was cut back by 5 bases and J by 3 bases. The CDR3 covers 16 residues. CDR3 nucleotides: TGTGCCAGCAGTCCCCTTGGACAGGGATTATACTATGGCTACACCTTC. Residues: CASSPLGQGLYYGYTF.

The chain carries TRBV27 and TRBJ2-1; perhaps D is TRBD1 or TRBD2 (6 bases each). The V end lost 8 bases, the J end lost 7 bases, and 12 bases lay between the germline ends. The V gene's germline CDR1 is MNHEY and CDR2 SMNVEV (reference sequence). The CDR3 loop spans 12 amino acids. The CDR3 nucleotides read TGTGCCAGCGCGGGACACCGGAATGAGCAGTTCTTC. Its translation is CASAGHRNEQFF.

This clonotype showed up many times. The rearrangement uses TRBV7-9 and TRBJ2-3; D is undetermined. This CDR3 comprises 14 residues. CDR1 and CDR2 from the germline V gene are SEHNR and FQNEAQ (reference sequence). The V end lost 0 bases, the J end lost 2 bases, and 6 bases lay between the germline ends. Written as DNA, the CDR3 is TGTGCCAGCAGCTTAGCGCCCACCACAGATACGCAGTATTTT. This encodes CASSLAPTTDTQYF.

The chain recombines TRBV4-2 with TRBJ2-3; unclear D gene. Per germline, CDR1 LGHNA and CDR2 YNFKEQ. The CDR3 consists of 14 residues. V was pared by 1 base and J by 4 bases, with 9 bases between. The CDR3 loop reads CASSQGGRADTQYF. The CDR3 DNA follows: TGTGCCAGCAGCCAAGGGGGTAGAGCAGATACGCAGTATTTT.

Only a few counts were recorded for this clonotype. The rearrangement uses TRBV7-6 and TRBJ2-6; unclear D gene. This CDR3 has 17 residues. V was pared by 1 base and J by 0 bases, with 10 bases between. Germline loops: CDR1 SGHVS, CDR2 FNYEAQ. DNA for the CDR3: TGTGCCAGCAGCTTAGTTGCGGCCCACTCTGGGGCCAACGTCCTGACTTTC. Translated: CASSLVAAHSGANVLTF.

This chain uses TRBV4-1 with TRBJ1-1; no reliable D call. Germline V gene sequence: CDR1 MGHRA, CDR2 YSYEKL. V was clipped by 4 bases and J by 4 bases, with 16 bases between them. The CDR3 loop spans 15 amino acids. This CDR3 reads CASSPRVVGSTEAFF. For the CDR3, the DNA is TGCGCCAGCAGCCCGAGGGTGGTGGGTTCCACTGAAGCTTTCTTT.

The genes are TRBV27 and TRBJ1-5; 8 bases fit TRBD1. This CDR3 region has 17 residues. V was pared by 3 bases and J by 5 bases, with 12 bases of the junction left unmatched. CDR1 is MNHEY and CDR2 is SMNVEV in the germline V gene (reference sequence). The CDR3 sequence is CASSLDTRTGNHQPQHF. The CDR3 region has the DNA TGTGCCAGCAGTTTGGATACTCGGACAGGGAACCATCAGCCCCAGCATTTT.

About this clonotype: One base away lies a much larger clone, so this may be a sequencing read error. The rearrangement links TRBV6-1 to TRBJ2-1, with 7 bases fitting TRBD2. The CDR3 totals 13 residues. Germline-derived CDR1 and CDR2 are MNHNS and SASEGT. CDR3 residues: CASSKTSVDDQFF. Written as DNA, the CDR3 is TGTGCCAGCAGCAAAACTAGCGTAGATGACCAGTTCTTC.

This clonotype was observed a handful of times. V is TRBV20-1 and J is TRBJ2-4; no firm D call. The closer fit of TRBJ2-7 to the DNA end suggests the J call may be wrong. CDR3 length: 11 residues. Germline assignment: CDR1 DFQATT and CDR2 SNEGSKA (reference sequence). The chain's CDR3 is CSASHNPEQYF. In nucleotides, the CDR3 is TGCAGTGCTAGTCACAACCCCGAGCAGTACTTC.

This clonotype was recorded at least ten times. The genes are TRBV20-1 and TRBJ2-7, with D unresolved. Germline V gives CDR1 DFQATT, CDR2 SNEGSKA (reference sequence). The CDR3 length is 13 residues. Trimming took 1 base from V and 3 from J, leaving 10 bases between them. The CDR3 spells CSARVGLGYEQYF. The CDR3 coding sequence is TGCAGTGCTAGAGTAGGGCTAGGCTACGAGCAGTACTTC.